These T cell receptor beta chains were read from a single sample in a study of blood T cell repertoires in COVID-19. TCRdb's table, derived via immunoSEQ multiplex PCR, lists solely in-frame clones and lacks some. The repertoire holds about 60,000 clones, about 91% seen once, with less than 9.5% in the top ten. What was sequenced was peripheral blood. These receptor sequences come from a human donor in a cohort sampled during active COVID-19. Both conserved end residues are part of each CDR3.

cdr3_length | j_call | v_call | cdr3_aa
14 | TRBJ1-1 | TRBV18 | CASSPPGVNTEAFF
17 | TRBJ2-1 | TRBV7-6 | CASSLERTGTAYNEQFF
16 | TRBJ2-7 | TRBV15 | CATSRDRGGGLYEQYF
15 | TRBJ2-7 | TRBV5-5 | CASSLVAGLAWEQYF
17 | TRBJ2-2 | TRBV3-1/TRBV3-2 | CASSSLLLAGGGGELFF
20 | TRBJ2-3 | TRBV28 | CASSSPGVEAGGRGTDTQYF
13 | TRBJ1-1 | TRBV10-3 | CAISSQGNTEAFF
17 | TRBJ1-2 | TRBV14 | CASSQSLGGRGRAGYTF
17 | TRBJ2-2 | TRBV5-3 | CARSVSPGQEDTGELFF
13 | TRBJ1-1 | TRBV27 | CASSLMRDTEAFF
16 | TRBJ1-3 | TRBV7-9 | CASSLARGTSGNTIYF
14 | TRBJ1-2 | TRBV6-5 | CASRRDSLNYGYTF
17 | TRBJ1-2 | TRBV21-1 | CASSNAAGDRHCYGYTF
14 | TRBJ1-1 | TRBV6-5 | CATAGTGMNTEAFF
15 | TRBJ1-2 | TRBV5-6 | CASSARGGLRNGYTF
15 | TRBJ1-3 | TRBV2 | CASSELAGKGNTIYF
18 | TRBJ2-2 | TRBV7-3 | CASSRTSGASGGSGELFF
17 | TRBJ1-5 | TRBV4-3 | CASSQYLSAARDQPQHF
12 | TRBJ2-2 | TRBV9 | CASSFYSGELFF
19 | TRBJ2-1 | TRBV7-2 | CASSFRRFKGGGGHNEQFF
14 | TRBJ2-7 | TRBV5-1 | CASSSGAAPYEQYF
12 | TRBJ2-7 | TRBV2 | CASSTGYYEQYF
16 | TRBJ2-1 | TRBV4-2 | CASSQRFQTASNEQFF
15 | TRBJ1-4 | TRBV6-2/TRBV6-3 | CASSYDSPGIGKLFF
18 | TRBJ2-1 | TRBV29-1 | CSVEDLWGLSNFDNEQFF
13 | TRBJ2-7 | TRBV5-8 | CASSLSVLAGKYF
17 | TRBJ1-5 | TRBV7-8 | CASSLTRTGGSNQPQHF
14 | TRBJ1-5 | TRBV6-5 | CASSQDSSNQPQHF
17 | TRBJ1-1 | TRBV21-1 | CASSPPALRGANTEAFF
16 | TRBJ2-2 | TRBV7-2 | CASKGSRDTISGELFF
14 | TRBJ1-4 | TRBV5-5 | CASSPQPSNEKLFF
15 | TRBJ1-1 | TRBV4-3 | CASSQEGRGDTEAFF
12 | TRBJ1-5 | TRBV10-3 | CAISGVDQPQHF
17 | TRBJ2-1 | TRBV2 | CASSDPWLAGGRDEQFF
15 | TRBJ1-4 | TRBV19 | CASSTRTGRNEKLFF
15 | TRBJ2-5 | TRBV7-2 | CASSLGLADQETQYF
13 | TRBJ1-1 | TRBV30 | CAWRGQPNTEAFF